The T cell receptor beta chain described here comes from a study of blood T cells in healthy people across ages. Study results and limitations: Observed TCR beta diversity per million T cells went down as age went up. This fall followed a roughly linear course with age.

Many counts were recorded for this clonotype. Its target is unknown. Then a second PCR, running roughly 7 to 11 cycles, was carried out with a sample-barcoded 5' primer and a J-beta primer mix. From the 5' RACE reads, TCRdb called clonotypes with MiXCR, one entry per CDR3 protein. The sample includes approximately 940,000 distinct CDR3 sequences, around 48% of them seen just once. The sample was blood. This clonotype was sampled from a man aged 25-40 years in good health.

CDR3 in amino acids: CAWSVPGHYGYTF. CDR3 nucleotides: TGTGCCTGGAGTGTACCGGGTCACTATGGCTACACCTTC. This chain joins TRBV30 and TRBJ1-2; no definite D call. V was cut by 0 bases and J by 3 bases, with 8 bases left in between. The CDR3 runs to 13 residues. CDR1 GTSNPN and CDR2 SVGIG come from the germline V gene (reference sequence).